The 16 T cell receptor beta chains reported below all come from one sample, sequenced in a study of shared clonotypes between healthy human individuals. Sequenced by immunoSEQ multiplex PCR; TCRdb stores in-frame clones only, minus some. In the table there are 780,000 or so clones, around 70% of which are singletons. The sequenced material came from memory CD4+ T cells sorted from blood. Noted subset: CD45RA-negative fraction. The receptors originated from a woman aged 25 to 45 in good health.

Concerning this clone: Within the sample, other DNA sequences also encode this same CDR3. V gene TRBV30 combines with J gene TRBJ1-3; D unclear. The CDR3 sequence is 13 residues long. Germline V lookup: CDR1 GTSNPN, CDR2 SVGIG (reference sequence). Trimming removed 0 bases at V and 0 bases at J, with 3 bases between. CDR3 loop: CAWSVLSGNTIYF. CDR3 in DNA: TGTGCCTGGAGTGTCCTCTCTGGAAACACCATATATTTT.

V gene TRBV27 combines with J gene TRBJ2-5; 13 nucleotides line up with TRBD2. This CDR3 comprises 16 residues. V was pared by 2 bases and J by 4 bases, with 4 bases of the junction left unmatched. From germline, CDR1 is MNHEY and CDR2 SMNVEV (reference sequence). In nucleotides, the CDR3 is TGTGCCAGCAGTTTAACGCGGACTAGCGGGGGAGAGACCCAGTACTTC. Its protein product is CASSLTRTSGGETQYF.

This clone was observed at least ten times. This chain connects TRBV19 to TRBJ1-2; 9 positions agree with TRBD1. Germline trimming cut 5 bases from V and 7 bases from J; bases unmatched to any gene: 5. Germline V gene data show CDR1 as LNHDA and CDR2 as SQIVND (reference sequence). There are 13 residues in the CDR3. The CDR3: CASSPRDRAGYTF. CDR3 nucleotide sequence: TGTGCCAGTAGTCCCCGGGACAGGGCTGGCTACACCTTC.

V is TRBV5-8 and J is TRBJ2-5, with D possibly called TRBD1 or TRBD2 (5 bases each). The assigned J gene may be wrong: the sequence end matches TRBJ2-7 better. The CDR3 is 12 residues long. Germline CDR1 SGHTS, CDR2 YDEGEE. CDR3 sequence: CASSLTGTEQYF. In DNA, the CDR3 is TGTGCCAGCAGCTTGACGGGGACCGAGCAGTACTTC.

The chain is built from TRBV10-3 and TRBJ2-7, with 7 bases fitting TRBD1. Germline CDR1 reads ENHRY; CDR2 reads SYGVKD. With 3 bases clipped from V and 3 bases from J, the junction kept 5 bases outside the gene matches. The length of the CDR3 is 14 residues. This CDR3 is CAISDLAGGYEQYF. The DNA for the CDR3 is TGTGCCATCAGTGACCTTGCAGGGGGCTACGAGCAGTACTTC.

In regard to this clone: A much larger clone sits a single nucleotide away, making a read error possible. Distinct nucleotide sequences in the sample also encode this CDR3. The V gene is TRBV5-1, the J gene TRBJ2-1; D assignment may be TRBD1 or TRBD2 (5 bases each). This CDR3 has 13 residues. Germline loops: CDR1 SGHRS, CDR2 YFSETQ. The CDR3, as DNA: TGCGCCAGCAGTTTGGGGACGGCAGGAATCCTGTTCTTC. This encodes CASSLGTAGILFF. Looking up the rest from reference TRBV5-1 and TRBJ2-1 gives the full variable domain: KAGVTQTPRYLIKTRGQQVTLSCSPISGHRSVSWYQQTPGQGLQFLFEYFSETQRNKGNFPGRFSGRQFSNSRSEMNVSTLELGDSALYLCASSLGTAGILFFGPGTRLTVL.

This sequence joins TRBV18 and TRBJ1-5; TRBD1 agrees at 11 bases. In germline, CDR1 is KGHSH, CDR2 LQKENI. The length of the CDR3 is 15 residues. V lost 4 bases and J lost 4; bases outside the gene matches: 3. The CDR3 nucleotides are TGTGCCAGCTCACAAGGACAGGGGGCAAATCAGCCCCAGCATTTT. Protein product: CASSQGQGANQPQHF.

V and J are TRBV5-4 and TRBJ2-2; possible D gene TRBD2, 5 bases. Germline CDR1 reads SGHNT; CDR2 reads YYREEE (reference sequence). This CDR3 comprises 14 residues. V lost 4 bases and J lost 1, with 8 bases in between. Written as DNA, the CDR3 is TGTGCCAGCAGCGCCGGACTGAACACCGGGGAGCTGTTTTTT. Protein product: CASSAGLNTGELFF.

This chain joins TRBV29-1 and TRBJ1-4; the D gene is possibly TRBD1 (6 bases). CDR3 length: 14 amino acids. CDR1 and CDR2 (germline): SQVTM, ANQGSEA. V was pared by 1 base and J by 5 bases, with 11 bases between. The DNA of the CDR3 is TGCAGCGTTGAAGTACAGGGTACGAATGAAAAACTGTTTTTT. The encoded protein is CSVEVQGTNEKLFF.

This clone came up once. The J gene is TRBJ2-7, the V gene TRBV21-1; the D call in the table, TRBD1, was not verified against the DNA. TRBV21-1 is described as a pseudogene. This CDR3 comprises 14 residues. The CDR3 loop reads CASSKGQASYEQYF. The CDR3 nucleotides read TGTGCCAGCAGCAAGGGACAGGCTTCCTACGAGCAGTACTTC.

V is TRBV5-4 and J is TRBJ2-7; D unclear. Trimming pared 2 bases from V and 5 bases from J, leaving 17 bases between. The CDR3 has 15 amino acids. Germline lookup yields CDR1 SGHNT and CDR2 YYREEE (reference sequence). This CDR3 reads CASSLGFTAGDEQYF. Written as DNA, the CDR3 is TGTGCCAGCAGCTTAGGTTTCACCGCTGGAGACGAGCAGTACTTC.

This clone showed up just a few times. The junction departs from germline at one end; a sequencing error may be responsible. The chain is built from TRBV19 and TRBJ2-7; D possibly corresponds to TRBD1 (6 bases). Germline V CDR1 and CDR2: LNHDA, SQIVND (reference sequence). The CDR3 loop spans 13 amino acids. CDR3 loop: CASSPTGSYVQYF. CDR3 sequence (DNA): TGTGCCAGTAGCCCGACAGGTAGCTACGTGCAGTACTTC.

The gene calls are TRBV9 and TRBJ2-5; a possible D gene is TRBD2 (5 bases). In germline, CDR1 is SGDLS, CDR2 YYNGEE. The CDR3 runs 15 residues. V was cut by 2 bases and J by 2 bases, with 13 bases left in between. The DNA for the CDR3 is TGTGCCAGCAGCGTCTCACCGGGAAGTCAAGAGACCCAGTACTTC. It yields the protein CASSVSPGSQETQYF. The full variable domain, its missing parts supplied by reference TRBV9 and TRBJ2-5, is DSGVTQTPKHLITATGQRVTLRCSPRSGDLSVYWYQQSLDQGLQFLIQYYNGEERAKGNILERFSAQQFPDLHSELNLSSLELGDSALYFCASSVSPGSQETQYFGPGTRLLVL.

Ten or more counts support this clone. V is TRBV28 and J is TRBJ2-7; D ambiguous. Trimming took off 4 bases at V and 0 bases at J, with 13 bases between the two ends. Germline values: CDR1 MDHEN, CDR2 SYDVKM. The CDR3 is 15 amino acids. This chain's CDR3 is CASSSPPKTSYEQYF. As DNA, the CDR3 is TGTGCCAGCAGTTCGCCCCCGAAGACCTCCTACGAGCAGTACTTC. The whole variable domain, remainder taken from reference TRBV28 and TRBJ2-7, is DVKVTQSSRYLVKRTGEKVFLECVQDMDHENMFWYRQDPGLGLRLIYFSYDVKMKEKGDIPEGYSVSREKKERFSLILESASTNQTSMYLCASSSPPKTSYEQYFGPGTRLTVT.

The chain joins TRBV5-1 to TRBJ2-1; 7 bases line up with TRBD2. The CDR3 is made up of 15 amino acids. Germline CDR1 is SGHRS and CDR2 is YFSETQ. V was clipped by 2 bases and J by 2 bases; unmatched bases: 4. CDR3 amino acids: CASSFLAETYNEQFF. CDR3 bases: TGCGCCAGCAGCTTCCTAGCGGAGACCTACAATGAGCAGTTCTTC. Complete variable domain (other parts from reference TRBV5-1 and TRBJ2-1): KAGVTQTPRYLIKTRGQQVTLSCSPISGHRSVSWYQQTPGQGLQFLFEYFSETQRNKGNFPGRFSGRQFSNSRSEMNVSTLELGDSALYLCASSFLAETYNEQFFGPGTRLTVL.

This chain links TRBV5-1 with TRBJ2-7; 7 bases line up with TRBD2. V dropped 0 bases and J dropped 1; count of bases not matched to a gene: 4. This CDR3 region has 15 residues. Germline CDR1 is SGHRS and CDR2 is YFSETQ. Here the CDR3 DNA reads TGCGCCAGCAGCTTGGCCCCAGCGGGGTCCTACGAGCAGTACTTC. Protein: CASSLAPAGSYEQYF.